This T cell receptor beta chain is drawn from a study of T cell responses to AZD1222 COVID-19 vaccine. Study-level points and caveats: Spike was spanned by vaccine-associated CD4 TCRs, which were dominant at 160-218 and 743-854. Close to half of all spike-specific TCRs reportedly target regions of the variants that are unmutated.

The protocol was immunoSEQ multiplex PCR, while the TCRdb copy is restricted to in-frame clones and leaves out a portion. The table includes roughly 120,000 clones, roughly 87% detected once. Details on this clone: What it binds is not known.

Trimming pared 3 bases from V and 2 bases from J, leaving 19 bases between. Germline V gene data show CDR1 as SQVTM and CDR2 as ANQGSEA. The CDR3 extends over 16 amino acids. This receptor was identified in an adult in good health. The starting material was peripheral blood, obtained on day 0 of AZD1222 vaccination. The V gene is TRBV29-1, the J gene TRBJ1-2; D might be TRBD1 (6 bases). CDR3 amino acids: CSVETPDGGANYGYTF. CDR3 DNA: TGCAGCGTTGAGACCCCAGACGGGGGCGCGAACTATGGCTACACCTTC.